These T cell receptor beta chains were read from a single sample in a study of technical replicates of blood from several donors. Method: immunoSEQ multiplex PCR; TCRdb's copy keeps in-frame clones and lacks some. This repertoire shows about 83,000 clones, 92% found once; its top ten account for approximately 0.25%. Sequenced: T cells isolated from PBMCs. The source is a human donor in good health. CDR3s include the opening cysteine and the closing phenylalanine or tryptophan. The D gene is left open where the match is weak. Size tells how often a clone was seen (once, few, many) or the class of an expanded clone, and some rows leave it out.

size,V,D,J,CDR3,DNA
.,TRBV30,.,TRBJ2-7,CAWSVFGGEQYF,TGTGCCTGGAGTGTGTTTGGGGGGGAGCAGTACTTC
.,TRBV5-1,.,TRBJ2-7,CASSVGGGYEQYF,TGCGCCAGCAGTGTGGGGGGTGGGTACGAGCAGTACTTC
.,TRBV27,.,TRBJ1-3,CASSFDKAGNTIYF,TGTGCCAGCAGTTTCGACAAGGCTGGAAACACCATATATTTT
.,TRBV13,.,TRBJ1-1,CASSLEEGRSNTEAFF,TGTGCCAGCAGCTTAGAGGAGGGGCGGTCGAACACTGAAGCTTTCTTT
.,TRBV29-1,TRBD1,TRBJ2-7,CSASFTGQGRVEQYF,TGCAGCGCCTCATTCACGGGACAGGGAAGGGTCGAGCAGTACTTC
.,TRBV9,.,TRBJ2-4,CASSVGLAKNIQYF,TGTGCCAGCAGCGTAGGACTAGCCAAAAACATTCAGTACTTC
once,TRBV9,TRBD1,TRBJ1-1,CASSVSTLGIGQGNMWNTEAFF,TGTGCCAGCAGCGTATCCACCCTCGGGATAGGACAGGGGAATATGTGGAACACTGAAGCTTTCTTT
.,TRBV5-4,TRBD1,TRBJ1-1,CASSLDRGHTEAFF,TGTGCCAGCAGCTTGGACAGGGGACACACTGAAGCTTTCTTT
.,TRBV7-8,TRBD1,TRBJ1-1,CASSLLTGSNTEAFF,TGTGCCAGCAGCCTTTTGACAGGGAGTAACACTGAAGCTTTCTTT
once,TRBV19,TRBD2,TRBJ2-7,CASSRKRGYEQYF,TGTGCCAGTAGTAGAAAGCGGGGGTACGAGCAGTACTTC
.,TRBV6-5,.,TRBJ1-2,CASSYSGAGYTF,TGTGCCAGCAGTTACTCAGGGGCTGGCTACACCTTC
.,TRBV5-5,.,TRBJ2-7,CASSQPGSSYEQYF,TGTGCCAGCAGCCAGCCGGGGAGCTCCTACGAGCAGTACTTC
.,TRBV4-2,.,TRBJ1-2,CASSQGLDFYGYTF,TGTGCCAGCAGCCAAGGGCTAGACTTCTATGGCTACACCTTC
.,TRBV5-4,.,TRBJ2-1,CASSGGQFVYNEQFF,TGTGCCAGCAGCGGCGGACAGTTTGTCTACAATGAGCAGTTCTTC
.,TRBV7-6,TRBD1,TRBJ1-3,CASSTGQEFSGNTIYF,TGTGCCAGCAGCACGGGACAGGAGTTCTCTGGAAACACCATATATTTT
.,TRBV5-1,TRBD2,TRBJ2-3,CASSPGGFSTDTQYF,TGCGCCAGCAGCCCGGGGGGGTTTAGCACAGATACGCAGTATTTT
.,TRBV11-3,.,TRBJ1-3,CASSLVLGLGNTIYF,TGTGCCAGCAGCCTCGTTTTGGGCTTAGGAAACACCATATATTTT
.,TRBV11-2,TRBD1,TRBJ1-2,CASSLDISRAGTGSYGYTF,TGTGCCAGCAGCTTAGATATTAGCCGAGCCGGGACAGGCAGCTATGGCTACACCTTC
.,TRBV5-1,.,TRBJ2-7,CASRLRQNPYEQYF,TGCGCCAGCAGACTTCGACAGAATCCCTACGAGCAGTACTTC
.,TRBV5-1,TRBD2,TRBJ2-2,CASSPGLRTSITGELFF,TGCGCCAGCAGCCCAGGCCTAAGGACTAGCATCACCGGGGAGCTGTTTTTT
once,TRBV6-5,TRBD1,TRBJ1-5,CASRQGQDQPQHF,TGTGCCAGCAGGCAAGGACAGGATCAGCCCCAGCATTTT
.,TRBV7-9,TRBD1,TRBJ2-5,CASGTGQRETQYF,TGTGCCAGCGGAACGGGACAGCGGGAGACCCAGTACTTC
.,TRBV28,.,TRBJ1-2,CASSPLDILYGYTF,TGTGCCAGCAGTCCCTTAGACATCTTGTATGGCTACACCTTC
once,TRBV7-8,.,TRBJ2-3,CASSLGTSGGTDTQYF,TGTGCCAGCAGCTTAGGGACGTCAGGGGGCACAGATACGCAGTATTTT
.,TRBV27,.,TRBJ1-1,CASSPQGPHTEAFF,TGTGCCAGCAGTCCCCAGGGGCCCCACACTGAAGCTTTCTTT
.,TRBV28,.,TRBJ2-1,CASSTTGFMFF,TGTGCCAGCAGTACTACCGGGTTTATGTTCTTC
.,TRBV28,TRBD1,TRBJ2-2,CASSTTGTGVTGELFF,TGTGCCAGCAGTACTACCGGGACAGGGGTCACCGGGGAGCTGTTTTTT
.,TRBV4-1,.,TRBJ1-4,CASSQDSRPTNEKLFF,TGCGCCAGCAGCCAAGATAGCCGTCCGACTAATGAAAAACTGTTTTTT
.,TRBV6-1,.,TRBJ2-2,CASITGRRAGELFF,TGTGCCAGCATAACAGGGAGAAGGGCCGGGGAGCTGTTTTTT
.,TRBV7-9,.,TRBJ1-1,CASSLGENTEAFF,TGTGCCAGCAGCTTGGGCGAGAACACTGAAGCTTTCTTT
.,TRBV28,TRBD1,TRBJ1-5,CASSLMTGFQPQHF,TGTGCCAGCAGTTTAATGACAGGGTTCCAGCCCCAGCATTTT
.,TRBV29-1,.,TRBJ1-1,CSVFLGGGGWSAEAFF,TGCAGCGTCTTTCTCGGGGGTGGGGGGTGGAGCGCTGAAGCTTTCTTT
.,TRBV19,.,TRBJ1-5,CASSIGRTYSNQPQHF,TGTGCCAGTAGTATTGGGAGGACTTATAGCAATCAGCCCCAGCATTTT
.,TRBV7-3,.,TRBJ2-5,CASSLSGKETQYF,TGTGCCAGCAGCTTAAGCGGGAAAGAGACCCAGTACTTC
once,TRBV2,.,TRBJ2-3,CASSEEAPAVRQYF,TGTGCCAGCAGCGAGGAGGCCCCTGCAGTTAGGCAGTATTTT